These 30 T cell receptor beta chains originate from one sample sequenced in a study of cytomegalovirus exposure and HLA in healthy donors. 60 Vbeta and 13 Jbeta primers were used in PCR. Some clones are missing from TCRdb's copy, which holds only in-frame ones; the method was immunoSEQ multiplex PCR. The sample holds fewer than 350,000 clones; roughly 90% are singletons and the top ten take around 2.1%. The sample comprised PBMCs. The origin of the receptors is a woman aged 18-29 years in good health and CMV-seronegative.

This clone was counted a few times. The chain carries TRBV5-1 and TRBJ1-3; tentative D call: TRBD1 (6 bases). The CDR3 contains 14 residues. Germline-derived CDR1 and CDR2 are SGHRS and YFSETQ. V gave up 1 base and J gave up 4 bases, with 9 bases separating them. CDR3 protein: CASSLQGTGNTIYF. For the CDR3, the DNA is TGCGCCAGCAGCTTGCAGGGGACGGGAAACACCATATATTTT. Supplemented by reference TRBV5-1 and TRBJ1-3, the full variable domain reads KAGVTQTPRYLIKTRGQQVTLSCSPISGHRSVSWYQQTPGQGLQFLFEYFSETQRNKGNFPGRFSGRQFSNSRSEMNVSTLELGDSALYLCASSLQGTGNTIYFGEGSWLTVV.

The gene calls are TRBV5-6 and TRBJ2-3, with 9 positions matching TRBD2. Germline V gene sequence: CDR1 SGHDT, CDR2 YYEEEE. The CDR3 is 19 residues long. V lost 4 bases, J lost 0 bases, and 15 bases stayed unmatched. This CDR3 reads CASSRKLSGGRYSTDTQYF. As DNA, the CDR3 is TGTGCCAGCAGCCGAAAGCTGAGCGGGGGGCGGTATAGCACAGATACGCAGTATTTT.

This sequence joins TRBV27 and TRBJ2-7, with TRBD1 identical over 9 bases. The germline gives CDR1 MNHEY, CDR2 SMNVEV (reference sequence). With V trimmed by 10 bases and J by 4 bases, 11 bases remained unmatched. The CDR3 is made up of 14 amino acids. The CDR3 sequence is CATAPGTGPYEQYF. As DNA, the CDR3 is TGTGCCACCGCCCCCGGGACAGGGCCTTACGAGCAGTACTTC.

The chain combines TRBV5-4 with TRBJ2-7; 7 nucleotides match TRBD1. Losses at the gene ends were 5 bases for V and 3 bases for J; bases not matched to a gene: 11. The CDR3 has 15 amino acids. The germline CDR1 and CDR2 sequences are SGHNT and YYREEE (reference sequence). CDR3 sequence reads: CASSLPGDRLYEQYF. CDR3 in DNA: TGTGCCAGCAGTTTACCTGGGGACAGACTCTACGAGCAGTACTTC.

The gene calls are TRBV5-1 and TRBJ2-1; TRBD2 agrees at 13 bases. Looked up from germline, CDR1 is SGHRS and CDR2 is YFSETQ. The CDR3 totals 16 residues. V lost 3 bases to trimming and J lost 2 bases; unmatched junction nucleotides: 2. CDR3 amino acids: CASSSTSGGAYNEQFF. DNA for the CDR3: TGCGCCAGCAGCTCAACTAGCGGGGGGGCCTACAATGAGCAGTTCTTC.

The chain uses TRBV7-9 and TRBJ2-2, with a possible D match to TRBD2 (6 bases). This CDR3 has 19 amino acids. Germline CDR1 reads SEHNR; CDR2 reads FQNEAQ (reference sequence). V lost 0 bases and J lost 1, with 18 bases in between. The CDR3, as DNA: TGTGCCAGCAGCTTAGCGGGGCGGGGATTGAGTCGGAACACCGGGGAGCTGTTTTTT. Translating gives CASSLAGRGLSRNTGELFF.

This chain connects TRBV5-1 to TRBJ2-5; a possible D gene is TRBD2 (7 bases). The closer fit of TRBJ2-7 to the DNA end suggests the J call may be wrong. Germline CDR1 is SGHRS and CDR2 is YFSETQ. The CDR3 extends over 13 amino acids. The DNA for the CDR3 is TGCGCCAGCAGTTCGGGGGGCGGTTACGAGCAGTACTTC. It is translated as CASSSGGGYEQYF.

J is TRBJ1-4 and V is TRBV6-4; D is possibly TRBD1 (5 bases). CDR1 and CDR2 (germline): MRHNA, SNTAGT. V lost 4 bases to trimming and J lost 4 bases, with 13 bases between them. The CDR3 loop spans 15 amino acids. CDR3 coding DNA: TGTGCCAGCAGTGCCGGAGGGCAGGGTAATGAAAAACTGTTTTTT. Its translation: CASSAGGQGNEKLFF.

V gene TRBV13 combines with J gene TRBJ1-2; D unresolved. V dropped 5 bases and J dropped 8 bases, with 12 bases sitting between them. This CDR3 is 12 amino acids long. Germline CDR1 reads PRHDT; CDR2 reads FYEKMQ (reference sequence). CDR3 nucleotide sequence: TGTGCCAGCAGCCCGGGTAGAGGGGGCTACACCTTC. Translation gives CASSPGRGGYTF.

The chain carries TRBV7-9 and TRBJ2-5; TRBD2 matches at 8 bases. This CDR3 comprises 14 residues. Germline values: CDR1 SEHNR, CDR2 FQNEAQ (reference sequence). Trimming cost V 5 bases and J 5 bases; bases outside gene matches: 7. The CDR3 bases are TGTGCCAGCAGCCCCGCGGGGGGTGGGGAGACCCAGTACTTC. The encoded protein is CASSPAGGGETQYF.

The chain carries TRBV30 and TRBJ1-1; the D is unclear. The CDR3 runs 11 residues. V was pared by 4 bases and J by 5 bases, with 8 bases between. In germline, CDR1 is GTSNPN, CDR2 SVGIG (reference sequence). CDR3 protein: CAWKPGTEAFF. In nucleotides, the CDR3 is TGTGCCTGGAAGCCGGGGACTGAAGCTTTCTTT.

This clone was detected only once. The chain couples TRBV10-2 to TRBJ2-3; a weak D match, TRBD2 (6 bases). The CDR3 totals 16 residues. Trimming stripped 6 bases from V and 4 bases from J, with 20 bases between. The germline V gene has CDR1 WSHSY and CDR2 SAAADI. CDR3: CASRRDSYVGADTQYF. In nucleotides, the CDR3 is TGCGCCAGCAGAAGGGACTCCTACGTCGGGGCAGATACGCAGTATTTT.

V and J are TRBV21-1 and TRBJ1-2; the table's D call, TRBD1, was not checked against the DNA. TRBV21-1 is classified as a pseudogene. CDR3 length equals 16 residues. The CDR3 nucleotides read TGTGCCAGCAGCTCCCGGACAGGGAACTCCTACTATGGCTACACCTTC. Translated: CASSSRTGNSYYGYTF.

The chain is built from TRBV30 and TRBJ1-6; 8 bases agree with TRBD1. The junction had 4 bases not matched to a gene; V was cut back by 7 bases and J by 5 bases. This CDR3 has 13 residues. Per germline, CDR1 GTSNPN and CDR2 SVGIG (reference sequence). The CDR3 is CASLTGDNSPLHF. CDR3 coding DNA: TGTGCCTCACTGACAGGGGATAATTCACCCCTCCACTTT.

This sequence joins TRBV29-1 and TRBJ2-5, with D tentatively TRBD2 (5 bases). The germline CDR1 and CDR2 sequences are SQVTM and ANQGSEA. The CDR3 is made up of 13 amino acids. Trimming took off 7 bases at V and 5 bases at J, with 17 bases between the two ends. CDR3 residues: CSAAPGWEETQYF. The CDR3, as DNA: TGCAGCGCCGCCCCGGGTTGGGAGGAGACCCAGTACTTC.

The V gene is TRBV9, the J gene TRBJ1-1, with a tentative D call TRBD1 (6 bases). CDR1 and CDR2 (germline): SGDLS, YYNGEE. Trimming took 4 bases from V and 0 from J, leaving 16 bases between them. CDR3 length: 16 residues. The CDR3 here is CASSYLRGALNTEAFF. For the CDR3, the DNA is TGTGCCAGCAGCTACCTCAGGGGCGCATTGAACACTGAAGCTTTCTTT. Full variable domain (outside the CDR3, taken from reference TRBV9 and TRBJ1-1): DSGVTQTPKHLITATGQRVTLRCSPRSGDLSVYWYQQSLDQGLQFLIQYYNGEERAKGNILERFSAQQFPDLHSELNLSSLELGDSALYFCASSYLRGALNTEAFFGQGTRLTVV.

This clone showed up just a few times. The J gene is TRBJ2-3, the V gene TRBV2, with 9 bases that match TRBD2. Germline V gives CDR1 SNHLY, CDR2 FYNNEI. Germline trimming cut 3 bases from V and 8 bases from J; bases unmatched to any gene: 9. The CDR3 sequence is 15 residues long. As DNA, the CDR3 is TGTGCCAGCAGTGAGGTTGCGGGGGGGCTGGGTACGCAGTATTTT. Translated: CASSEVAGGLGTQYF.

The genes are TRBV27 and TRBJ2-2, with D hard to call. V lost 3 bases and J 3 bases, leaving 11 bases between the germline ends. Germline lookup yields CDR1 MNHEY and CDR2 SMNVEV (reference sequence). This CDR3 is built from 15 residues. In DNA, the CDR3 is TGTGCCAGCAGTTTCGGAGATCGATACACCGGGGAGCTGTTTTTT. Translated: CASSFGDRYTGELFF.

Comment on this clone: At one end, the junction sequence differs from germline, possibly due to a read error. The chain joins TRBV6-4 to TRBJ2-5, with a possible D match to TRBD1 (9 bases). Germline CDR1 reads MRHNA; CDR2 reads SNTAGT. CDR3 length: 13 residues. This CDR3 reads CVSSGGQGETQYF. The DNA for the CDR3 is TGTGTCAGCAGCGGGGGACAGGGAGAGACCCAGTACTTC.

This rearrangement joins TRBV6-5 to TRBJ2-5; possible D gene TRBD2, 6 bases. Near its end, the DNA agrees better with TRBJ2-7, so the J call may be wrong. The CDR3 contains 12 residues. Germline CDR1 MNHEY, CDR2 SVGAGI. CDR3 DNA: TGTGCCAGCAGTCCGGGGGTCTACGAGCAGTACTTC. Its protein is CASSPGVYEQYF.

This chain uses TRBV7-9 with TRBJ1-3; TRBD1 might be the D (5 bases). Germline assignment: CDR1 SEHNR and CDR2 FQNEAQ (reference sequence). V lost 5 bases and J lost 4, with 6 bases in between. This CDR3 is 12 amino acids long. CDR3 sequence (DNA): TGTGCCAGCAGCAGACAGGGAAACACCATATATTTT. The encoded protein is CASSRQGNTIYF.

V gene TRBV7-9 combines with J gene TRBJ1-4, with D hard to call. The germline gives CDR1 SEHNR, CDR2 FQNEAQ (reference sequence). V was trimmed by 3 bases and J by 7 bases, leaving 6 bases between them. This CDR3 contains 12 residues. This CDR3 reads CASSFESEKLFF. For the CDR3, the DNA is TGTGCCAGCAGCTTCGAGAGTGAAAAACTGTTTTTT.

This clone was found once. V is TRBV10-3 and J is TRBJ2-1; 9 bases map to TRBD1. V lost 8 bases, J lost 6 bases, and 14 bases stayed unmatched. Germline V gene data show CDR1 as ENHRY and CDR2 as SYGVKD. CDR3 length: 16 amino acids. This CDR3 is CAIGSVLGTGRNEQFF. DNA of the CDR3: TGTGCCATCGGTTCGGTTCTCGGGACAGGGCGCAATGAGCAGTTCTTC.

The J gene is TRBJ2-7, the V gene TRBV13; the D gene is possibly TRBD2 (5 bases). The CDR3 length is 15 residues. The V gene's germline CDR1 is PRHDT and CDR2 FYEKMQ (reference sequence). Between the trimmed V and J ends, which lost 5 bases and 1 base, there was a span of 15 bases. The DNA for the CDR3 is TGTGCCAGCAGCCCTGCGGGCCTTCCATCCTACGAGCAGTACTTC. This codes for CASSPAGLPSYEQYF. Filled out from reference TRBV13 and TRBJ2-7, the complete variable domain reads AAGVIQSPRHLIKEKRETATLKCYPIPRHDTVYWYQQGPGQDPQFLISFYEKMQSDKGSIPDRFSAQQFSDYHSELNMSSLELGDSALYFCASSPAGLPSYEQYFGPGTRLTVT.

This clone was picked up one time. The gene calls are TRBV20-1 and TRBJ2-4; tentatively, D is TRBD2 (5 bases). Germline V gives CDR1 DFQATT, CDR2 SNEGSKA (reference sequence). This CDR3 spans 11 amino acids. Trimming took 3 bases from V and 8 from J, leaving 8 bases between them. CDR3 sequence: CSASEADIQYF. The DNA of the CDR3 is TGCAGTGCTAGTGAAGCGGACATTCAGTACTTC.

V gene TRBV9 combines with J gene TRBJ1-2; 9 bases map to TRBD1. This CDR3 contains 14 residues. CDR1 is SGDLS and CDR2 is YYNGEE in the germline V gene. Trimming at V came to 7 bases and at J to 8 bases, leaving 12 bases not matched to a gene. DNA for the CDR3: TGTGCCAGCGGCTCGGACAGGGGATTCGACGGCTACACCTTC. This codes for CASGSDRGFDGYTF.

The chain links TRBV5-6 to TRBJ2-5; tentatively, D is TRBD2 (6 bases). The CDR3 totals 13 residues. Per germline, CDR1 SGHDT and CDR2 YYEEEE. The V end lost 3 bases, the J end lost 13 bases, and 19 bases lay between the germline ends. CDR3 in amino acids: CASSYGDSGAVYF. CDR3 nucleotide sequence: TGTGCCAGCAGCTACGGGGACTCTGGCGCCGTGTACTTC. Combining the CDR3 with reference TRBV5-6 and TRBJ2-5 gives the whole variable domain DAGVTQSPTHLIKTRGQQVTLRCSPKSGHDTVSWYQQALGQGPQFIFQYYEEEERQRGNFPDRFSGHQFPNYSSELNVNALLLGDSALYLCASSYGDSGAVYFGPGTRLLVL.

The CDR3 sequence is CASSVSSGSNNEQFF. CDR3 bases: TGCGCCAGCAGCGTCTCCTCGGGGTCCAACAATGAGCAGTTCTTC. This rearrangement joins TRBV5-1 to TRBJ2-1, with D possibly matching TRBD2 (5 bases). The CDR3 spans 15 residues. V lost 4 bases to trimming and J lost 5 bases, with 16 bases between them. Per germline, CDR1 SGHRS and CDR2 YFSETQ. Full variable domain (missing parts from reference TRBV5-1 and TRBJ2-1): KAGVTQTPRYLIKTRGQQVTLSCSPISGHRSVSWYQQTPGQGLQFLFEYFSETQRNKGNFPGRFSGRQFSNSRSEMNVSTLELGDSALYLCASSVSSGSNNEQFFGPGTRLTVL.

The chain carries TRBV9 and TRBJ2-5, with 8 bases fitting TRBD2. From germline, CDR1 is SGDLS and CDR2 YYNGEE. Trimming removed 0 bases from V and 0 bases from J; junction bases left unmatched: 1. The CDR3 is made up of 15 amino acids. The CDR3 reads CASSVGAGDQETQYF. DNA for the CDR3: TGTGCCAGCAGCGTAGGAGCGGGGGACCAAGAGACCCAGTACTTC. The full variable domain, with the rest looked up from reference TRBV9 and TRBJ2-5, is DSGVTQTPKHLITATGQRVTLRCSPRSGDLSVYWYQQSLDQGLQFLIQYYNGEERAKGNILERFSAQQFPDLHSELNLSSLELGDSALYFCASSVGAGDQETQYFGPGTRLLVL.

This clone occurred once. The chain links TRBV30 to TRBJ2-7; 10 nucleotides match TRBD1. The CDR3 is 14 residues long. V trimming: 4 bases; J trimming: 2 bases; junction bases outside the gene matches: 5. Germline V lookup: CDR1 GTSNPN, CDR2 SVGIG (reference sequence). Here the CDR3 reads CAWTTGQGTYEQYF. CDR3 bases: TGTGCCTGGACCACGGGACAGGGGACCTACGAGCAGTACTTC. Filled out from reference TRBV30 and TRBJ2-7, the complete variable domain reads SQTIHQWPATLVQPVGSPLSLECTVEGTSNPNLYWYRQAAGRGLQLLFYSVGIGQISSEVPQNLSASRPQDRQFILSSKKLLLSDSGFYLCAWTTGQGTYEQYFGPGTRLTVT.